This entry concerns a single TCR beta chain. Its cognate antigen has yet to be identified. Base qualities were left out, and no much larger clone turns up one base away. Ficoll-Paque density gradient centrifugation was the method used to isolate PBMCs. The sample belongs to a study of T-cell memory formation after mild COVID-19 (dated by TCRdb to 2020 to 2023). At the level of the whole study: Most TCR sequence clusters were specific to one of the two donors. In a couple of donors, T-cell clones that expanded and contracted after mild COVID-19 were followed by sequencing TCRalpha and TCRbeta repertoires longitudinally. The cohort comprised two young, previously healthy adult volunteers, one female and one male.

The paper as a whole reports these results and caveats: Only a couple of mild cases were covered in the study, and larger cohorts including severe cases with pre-infection samples were considered necessary. Clones that contracted from day 15 to 85 showed balanced CD4/CD8 phenotypes, whereas a second wave of clones that expanded from day 15 to 37 leaned towards CD4+. Whether the second-wave clones peaking on day 37 were SARS-CoV-2 specific was not confirmed. Contracting CD4+ clones were located mainly in the CM and EM memory subsets, whereas CD8+ clones were found to be enriched in EMRA. Some responding clones were found in pre-infection memory, which suggests that pre-existing cross-reactive memory T cells took part in the SARS-CoV-2 response.

Sequencing used an Illumina NovaSeq 6000. Using 5'RACE with constant-segment primers, TCRalpha and TCRbeta cDNA libraries were constructed, with sample barcodes and unique molecular identifiers added in the process. RNA was extracted from every sample with Trizol reagent. Amplification of the libraries took two PCR steps, and the second step added a second sample barcode plus Illumina TruSeq adapters. Sequencing of libraries was performed on an Illumina NovaSeq with 2 x 150 bp paired-end reads. The authors processed their data as follows. Demultiplexing of reads and collapsing into UMI-guided consensus sequences were performed with migec v1.2.7. With mixcr v2.1.11, UMI consensuses were aligned to TRA and TRB V and J templates and assembled into clonotypes. A clonotype was counted as expanded or contracted only when both edgeR and NoisET called the clonotype significant, with the noise models trained on biological replicates. edgeR calls used a false discovery rate-adjusted p below 0.01 and a log2 fold-change threshold of 1. As an exploratory analysis of dynamics, max-normalized trajectories of the 1000 most abundant clonotypes were examined by PCA with hierarchical clustering. Each responding clone was given a CD4 or CD8 phenotype based on the CD4+ and CD8+ repertoires, which had been sequenced separately. The public reads were reprocessed in TCRdb via fastp at Q25 and MiXCR, keeping in-frame beta chains. Each entry is one CDR3 protein sequence, shown with its most common DNA and genes. Here the V and J calls rest on TCRdb's processing, not on the authors' analysis. The sample table shows 250,000 to 350,000 distinct CDR3 sequences, and 15% to 20% are seen once. The ten most abundant clones make up 22% of the sample.

The germline V gene (reference sequence) yields LNHDA for CDR1 and SQIVND for CDR2. Cut back by 8 bases and 6 bases, the V and J ends lie 8 bases apart. Reading from cysteine to phenylalanine, the CDR3 counts 10 amino acids. Only CDR3 DNA is held: 30 bases, read in frame from base 1. The specimen was PBMCs or a T cell subset sorted from them (not recorded which). The chain is encoded by TRBV19 joined to TRBJ2-7, with the D gene too uncertain to name. The sequence was collected from a young man who had mild COVID-19 (a few samples of this study predate the infection). The sample titles of this study are shuffled in the database, so cell type and time point are left out; the donor was told from shared clones. The nucleotide sequence is given as TGTGCCAGTCTGTCGGCCGAGCAGTACTTC. It encodes CASLSAEQYF. Joined to the reference TRBV19 and TRBJ2-7 proteins, this CDR3 gives the full variable domain: DGGITQSPKYLFRKEGQNVTLSCEQNLNHDAMYWYRQDPGQGLRLIYYSQIVNDFQKGDIAEGYSVSREKKESFPLTVTSAQKNPTAFYLCASLSAEQYFGPGTRLTVT.